This passage covers 4 T cell receptor beta chains from one sample sequenced in a study of neoadjuvant anti-PD-1 for oral cavity cancer. Here immunoSEQ multiplex PCR was the method, and the copy in TCRdb shows in-frame clones only, minus some. The sample lists some 14,000 clones; about three quarters were seen once. Time point given: after neoadjuvant nivolumab, at surgical resection. Sequences were derived from PBMCs, sampled after nivolumab (anti-PD-1) treatment. The receptors shown here come from a person between 40 and 79 years old with oral cavity squamous cell carcinoma.

V is TRBV7-2 and J is TRBJ2-1; D not certain. With 3 bases removed from V and 2 bases from J, the gap between germline ends came to 17 bases. Germline-derived CDR1 and CDR2 are SGHTA and FQGNSA. The CDR3 is made up of 17 amino acids. This CDR3 is CASSFSRSLVPYNEQFF. CDR3 nucleotides: TGTGCCAGCAGCTTCTCTAGAAGCCTAGTTCCCTACAATGAGCAGTTCTTC.

The chain carries TRBV9 and TRBJ2-5; TRBD2 matches at 13 bases. With 0 bases clipped from V and 5 bases from J, the junction kept 7 bases outside the gene matches. The germline V gene encodes CDR1 SGDLS and CDR2 YYNGEE. The CDR3 is 17 residues long. The CDR3 DNA reads TGTGCCAGCAGCGTAGGCACTAGCGGGAGGGCCCCGGAGACCCAGTACTTC. Amino acid sequence: CASSVGTSGRAPETQYF.

The chain combines TRBV7-9 with TRBJ1-1, with a weak D call TRBD1 (5 bases). CDR1 is SEHNR, CDR2 FQNEAQ, per germline (reference sequence). V was cut by 3 bases and J by 4 bases, with 15 bases left in between. The CDR3 contains 15 residues. As DNA, the CDR3 is TGTGCCAGCAGCTTGGACACGACTCTTACCACTGAAGCTTTCTTT. This gives the protein CASSLDTTLTTEAFF.

This clone is a singleton in its sample. V usage is TRBV30 and J usage is TRBJ2-7; 9 bases align to TRBD1. Germline values: CDR1 GTSNPN, CDR2 SVGIG (reference sequence). The CDR3 loop spans 17 amino acids. After removal of 1 base from V and 0 bases from J, the junction contained 10 bases not matched to a gene. CDR3 coding DNA: TGTGCCTGGAGTGGCAAGACAGGGGGTACCTACTCCTACGAGCAGTACTTC. It translates to CAWSGKTGGTYSYEQYF. Variable domain in full (rest from reference TRBV30 and TRBJ2-7): SQTIHQWPATLVQPVGSPLSLECTVEGTSNPNLYWYRQAAGRGLQLLFYSVGIGQISSEVPQNLSASRPQDRQFILSSKKLLLSDSGFYLCAWSGKTGGTYSYEQYFGPGTRLTVT.